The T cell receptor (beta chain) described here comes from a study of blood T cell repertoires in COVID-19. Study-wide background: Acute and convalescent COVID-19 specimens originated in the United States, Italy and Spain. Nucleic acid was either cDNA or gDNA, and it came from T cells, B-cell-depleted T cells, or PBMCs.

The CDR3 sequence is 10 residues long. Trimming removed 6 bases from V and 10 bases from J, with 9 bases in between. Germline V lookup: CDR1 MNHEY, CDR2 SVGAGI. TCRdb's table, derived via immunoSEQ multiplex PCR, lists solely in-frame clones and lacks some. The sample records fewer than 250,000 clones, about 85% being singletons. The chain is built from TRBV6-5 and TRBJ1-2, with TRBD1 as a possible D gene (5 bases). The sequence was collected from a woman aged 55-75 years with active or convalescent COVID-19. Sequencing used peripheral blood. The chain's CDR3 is CASRGEDYTF. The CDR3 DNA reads TGTGCCAGCAGGGGGGAGGACTACACCTTC.